This TCR beta chain was captured by sequencing in a study of control samples from healthy donors and cancer patients. Profiling relied on immunoSEQ multiplex PCR, and the TCRdb table lists in-frame clones only, not all of them. In the table there are 90,000 to 120,000 clones, approximately 82% of which are singletons. V lost 0 bases to trimming and J lost 6 bases, with 8 bases between them. Germline assignment: CDR1 MNHEY and CDR2 SMNVEV (reference sequence). The CDR3 runs 13 residues. This clone was recorded once. The chain combines TRBV27 with TRBJ1-2; D is unclear. Sequenced input: blood. The TCR was taken from a man aged 18 to 29 in good health. In DNA, the CDR3 is TGTGCCAGCAGTTTATCCCGGCAGGATGGCTACACCTTC. Translated, it gives CASSLSRQDGYTF.